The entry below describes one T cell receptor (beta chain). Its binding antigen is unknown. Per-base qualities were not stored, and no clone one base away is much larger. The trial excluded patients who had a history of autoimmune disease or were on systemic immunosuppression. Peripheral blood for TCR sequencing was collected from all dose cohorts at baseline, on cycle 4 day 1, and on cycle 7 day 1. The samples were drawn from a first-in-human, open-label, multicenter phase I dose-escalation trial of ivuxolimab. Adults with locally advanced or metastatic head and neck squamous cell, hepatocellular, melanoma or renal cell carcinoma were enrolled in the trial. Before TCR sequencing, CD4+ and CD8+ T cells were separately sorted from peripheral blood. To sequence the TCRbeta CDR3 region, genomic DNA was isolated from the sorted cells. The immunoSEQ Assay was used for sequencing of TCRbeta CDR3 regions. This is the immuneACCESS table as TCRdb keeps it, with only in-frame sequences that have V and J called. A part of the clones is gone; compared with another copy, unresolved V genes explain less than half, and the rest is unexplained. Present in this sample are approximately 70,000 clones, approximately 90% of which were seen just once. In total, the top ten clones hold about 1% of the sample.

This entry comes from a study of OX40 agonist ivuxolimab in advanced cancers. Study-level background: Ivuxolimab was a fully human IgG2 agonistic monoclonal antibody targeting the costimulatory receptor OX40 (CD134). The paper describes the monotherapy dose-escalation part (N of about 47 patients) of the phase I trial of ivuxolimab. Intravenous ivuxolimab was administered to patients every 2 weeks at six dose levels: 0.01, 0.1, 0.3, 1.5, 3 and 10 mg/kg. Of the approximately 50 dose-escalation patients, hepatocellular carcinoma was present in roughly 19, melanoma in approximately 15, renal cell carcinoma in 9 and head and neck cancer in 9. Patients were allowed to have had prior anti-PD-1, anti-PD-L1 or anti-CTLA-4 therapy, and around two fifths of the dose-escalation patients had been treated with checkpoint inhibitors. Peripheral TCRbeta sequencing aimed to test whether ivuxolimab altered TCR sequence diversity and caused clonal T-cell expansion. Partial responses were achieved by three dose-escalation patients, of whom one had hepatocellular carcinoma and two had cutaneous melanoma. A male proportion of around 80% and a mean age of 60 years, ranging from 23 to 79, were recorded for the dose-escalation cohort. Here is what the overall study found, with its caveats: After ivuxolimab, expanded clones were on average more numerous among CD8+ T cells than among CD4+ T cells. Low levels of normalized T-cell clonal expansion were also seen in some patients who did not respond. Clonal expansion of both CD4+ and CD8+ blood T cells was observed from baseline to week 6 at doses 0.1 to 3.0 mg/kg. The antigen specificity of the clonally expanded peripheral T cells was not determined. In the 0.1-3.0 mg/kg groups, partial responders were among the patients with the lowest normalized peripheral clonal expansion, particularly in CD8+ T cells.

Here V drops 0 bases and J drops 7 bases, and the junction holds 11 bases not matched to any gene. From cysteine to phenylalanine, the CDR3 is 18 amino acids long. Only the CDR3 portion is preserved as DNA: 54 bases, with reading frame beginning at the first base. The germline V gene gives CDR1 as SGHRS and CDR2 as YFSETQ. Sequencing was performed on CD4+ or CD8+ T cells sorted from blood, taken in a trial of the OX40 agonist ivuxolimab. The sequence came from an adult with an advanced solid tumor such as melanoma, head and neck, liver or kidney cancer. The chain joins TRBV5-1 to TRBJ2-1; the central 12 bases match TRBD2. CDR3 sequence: CASSLEELAGGRGNEQFF. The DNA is TGCGCCAGCAGCTTGGAAGAGCTAGCGGGAGGGCGGGGGAATGAGCAGTTCTTC. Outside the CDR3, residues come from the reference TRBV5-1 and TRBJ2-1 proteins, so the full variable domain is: KAGVTQTPRYLIKTRGQQVTLSCSPISGHRSVSWYQQTPGQGLQFLFEYFSETQRNKGNFPGRFSGRQFSNSRSEMNVSTLELGDSALYLCASSLEELAGGRGNEQFFGPGTRLTVL.